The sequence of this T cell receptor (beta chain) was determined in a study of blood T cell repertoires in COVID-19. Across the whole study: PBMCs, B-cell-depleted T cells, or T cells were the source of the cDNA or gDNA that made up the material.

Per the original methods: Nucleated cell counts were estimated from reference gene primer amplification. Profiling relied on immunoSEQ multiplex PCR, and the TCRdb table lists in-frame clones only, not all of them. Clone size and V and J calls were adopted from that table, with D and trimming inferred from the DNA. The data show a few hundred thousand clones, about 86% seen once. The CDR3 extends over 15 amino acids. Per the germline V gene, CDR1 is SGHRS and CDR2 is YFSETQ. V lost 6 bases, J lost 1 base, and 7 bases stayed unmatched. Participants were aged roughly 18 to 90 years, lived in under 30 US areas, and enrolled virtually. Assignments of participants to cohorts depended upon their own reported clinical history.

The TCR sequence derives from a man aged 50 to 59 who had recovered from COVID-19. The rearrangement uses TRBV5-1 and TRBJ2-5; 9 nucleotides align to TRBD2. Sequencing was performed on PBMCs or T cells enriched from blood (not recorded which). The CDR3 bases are TGCGCCAGCAAGTCGAGCGGGGGGATCCAAGAGACCCAGTACTTC. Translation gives CASKSSGGIQETQYF.